This T cell receptor beta chain was captured in a study of ipilimumab plus nivolumab after autologous stem cell transplantation. Study background: Median doses per patient: roughly 5 ipilimumab, 7 or 8 nivolumab.

The CDR3 covers 14 residues. Between the trimmed V and J ends, which lost 3 bases and 9 bases, there was a span of 12 bases. Germline assignment: CDR1 ENHRY and CDR2 SYGVKD. Some clones are missing from TCRdb's copy, which holds only in-frame ones; the method was immunoSEQ multiplex PCR. This table has about 13,000 clones, around 78% appearing once. Ipilimumab, 1 mg/kg, started 14 to 28 days after autologous transplant. Through week 26, nivolumab 3 mg/kg IV was given weeks 1, 4, 7, 10, then biweekly. Material: PBMCs, obtained in a trial of ipilimumab plus nivolumab as post-transplant consolidation. This chain links TRBV10-3 with TRBJ1-6, with D perhaps matching TRBD1 (6 bases). This receptor was taken from a male donor with diffuse large B-cell lymphoma. CDR3 sequence (DNA): TGTGCCATCAGTGAACAGGGAGGTACTTCACCCCTCCACTTT. Amino acid sequence: CAISEQGGTSPLHF.